This TCR beta chain was sequenced in a study of siplizumab effects on memory and regulatory T cells. Broader study findings: Naive T cells were seemingly more diverse than memory cells, and major contributions to the alloresponse seemed to be made by them. Researchers did not confirm the suppressive function of proliferating Tregs from siplizumab cultures.

Concerning this clone itself: Its antigen is currently unknown.

Roughly 95,000 TCR templates per sample were assayed. Here immunoSEQ multiplex PCR was the method, and the copy in TCRdb shows in-frame clones only, minus some. This sample carries 100,000 or so clones, more than 85% of them seen once, and the ten largest clones take about 0.32%. Source material: CD4+ T cells sorted from blood. The source of this sequence is a human donor in good health.

The CDR3 reads CAWSVGGYSEAFF. For the CDR3, the DNA is TGTGCCTGGAGTGTAGGAGGGTATTCTGAAGCTTTCTTT. This sequence joins TRBV30 and TRBJ1-1, with D unresolved. V lost 0 bases and J 6 bases, leaving 11 bases between the germline ends. The CDR3 loop spans 13 amino acids. The V gene's germline CDR1 is GTSNPN and CDR2 SVGIG (reference sequence).